This TCR beta chain was obtained from a study of blood T cell repertoires in COVID-19. Per the authors' pipeline: Estimates of nucleated cell counts were drawn from the amplification of reference gene primers. This table comes from immunoSEQ multiplex PCR, and its TCRdb copy is limited to in-frame clones, with some not included. V and J calls and clone size come straight from that table; D and trimming were deduced from the DNA. The repertoire includes 330,000 or so clones, 70% to 90% of them detected once, and around 2% sits in the top ten. In terms of age and location, participants ranged from roughly 18 to 89 years and lived in about 25 US areas. Per the germline V gene, CDR1 is SGHRS and CDR2 is YFSETQ. The CDR3 is 15 residues long. The V segment lost 4 bases and the J segment 4 bases; nucleotides outside the gene matches: 10.

The TCR originated in a man in his forties in a cohort exposed to, infected with or recovered from COVID-19 (not recorded which). The material sequenced was PBMCs or T cells enriched from blood (not recorded which). This rearrangement joins TRBV5-1 to TRBJ1-2; TRBD1 aligns across 7 bases. The CDR3 loop is CASSRASGGTYGYTF. The DNA of the CDR3 is TGCGCCAGCAGCCGTGCCTCAGGGGGTACCTATGGCTACACCTTC. Full variable domain (remainder filled in from reference TRBV5-1 and TRBJ1-2): KAGVTQTPRYLIKTRGQQVTLSCSPISGHRSVSWYQQTPGQGLQFLFEYFSETQRNKGNFPGRFSGRQFSNSRSEMNVSTLELGDSALYLCASSRASGGTYGYTFGSGTRLTVV.